A selection of T cell receptor beta chains follows, all from one sample in a study of T cells in localized non-small cell lung cancer. Sequenced by immunoSEQ multiplex PCR; TCRdb stores in-frame clones only, minus some. The sample has more than 950 clones, roughly 15% seen once. Source: lung tumor tissue, taken before any cancer treatment. The receptors stem from a woman aged 35-75 years with stage II lung adenocarcinoma. The CDR3 runs from the conserved cysteine through the conserved F or W. D genes are given only for firm matches. Rows may omit the clone size; those that give it use once, few, many or a size class.

J gene,clone size,D gene,V gene,CDR3 protein,CDR3 DNA
TRBJ1-2,NA,NA,TRBV5-1,CASSLGQGNYGYTF,TGCGCCAGCAGCTTGGGGCAGGGAAACTATGGCTACACCTTC
TRBJ2-7,medium-sized,TRBD1,TRBV6-8,CASSTTGERGEQYF,TGTGCCAGCAGTACGACAGGGGAACGGGGCGAGCAGTACTTC
TRBJ2-6,few,NA,TRBV19,CASRLLNSGANVLTF,TGTGCCAGTAGACTACTGAACTCTGGGGCCAACGTCCTGACTTTC
TRBJ1-1,medium-sized,NA,TRBV11-3,CASSYPTGNTEAFF,TGTGCCAGCAGTTACCCAACAGGGAACACTGAAGCTTTCTTT
TRBJ1-1,NA,NA,TRBV28,CASSFYRSTLGGTEAFF,TGTGCCAGCAGTTTCTATAGGTCCACGTTAGGGGGCACTGAAGCTTTCTTT
TRBJ2-6,NA,TRBD1,TRBV30,CAWSPRGGTAVSGANVLTF,TGTGCCTGGAGTCCTAGGGGTGGGACAGCAGTCTCTGGGGCCAACGTCCTGACTTTC
TRBJ2-7,medium-sized,NA,TRBV11-3,CASTFTEGLPYEQYF,TGTGCCAGCACTTTCACCGAGGGTTTGCCCTACGAGCAGTACTTC
TRBJ2-3,medium-sized,NA,TRBV11-3,CASSQGDATGGTDTQYF,TGTGCCAGCAGCCAAGGCGACGCGACAGGCGGCACAGATACGCAGTATTTT
TRBJ1-2,NA,TRBD1,TRBV11-3,CASSLGTEGAIYGYTF,TGTGCCAGCAGCTTAGGGACAGAGGGGGCGATCTATGGCTACACCTTC
TRBJ2-5,medium-sized,TRBD2,TRBV11-3,CASSLHGTSDVRKTQYF,TGTGCCAGCAGCTTACACGGGACTAGCGATGTAAGAAAGACCCAGTACTTC
TRBJ1-1,NA,NA,TRBV4-1,CASSHVQGREFAFF,TGCGCCAGCAGCCATGTCCAGGGTAGGGAGTTTGCTTTCTTT
TRBJ1-1,NA,NA,TRBV28,CASSGGKNTEAFF,TGTGCCAGCAGTGGAGGAAAGAACACTGAAGCTTTCTTT
TRBJ2-5,few,NA,TRBV9,CASSVGVVGETQYF,TGTGCCAGCAGCGTAGGGGTGGTCGGCGAGACCCAGTACTTC
TRBJ2-7,NA,NA,TRBV10-2,CASGLTGSYEQYF,TGCGCCAGCGGCTTGACTGGATCCTACGAGCAGTACTTC
TRBJ1-6,large,TRBD1,TRBV6-8,CASRPPGQGSGSSPLHF,TGTGCCAGCAGGCCTCCTGGACAGGGTTCAGGTTCGTCGCCCCTCCACTTT
TRBJ2-3,medium-sized,TRBD2,TRBV6-8,CAVAGGSTDTQYF,TGTGCCGTAGCGGGGGGAAGCACAGATACGCAGTATTTT
TRBJ2-3,NA,TRBD1,TRBV6-8,CASRPTITLQGFGDTQYF,TGTGCCAGCAGACCCACTATCACTCTACAGGGGTTTGGTGATACGCAGTATTTT
TRBJ2-5,few,NA,TRBV7-8,CASSTGTQETQYF,TGTGCTAGCAGCACCGGGACTCAAGAGACCCAGTACTTC
TRBJ2-5,NA,NA,TRBV5-1,CASSLGPGGETQYF,TGCGCCAGCAGCCTTGGGCCCGGTGGGGAGACCCAGTACTTC
TRBJ2-3,few,TRBD2,TRBV11-3,CASSSKAGWATDTQYF,TGTGCCAGCAGCTCCAAAGCGGGGTGGGCCACAGATACGCAGTATTTT
TRBJ2-2,medium-sized,NA,TRBV6-8,CASRRDRYTGELFF,TGTGCCAGCAGACGGGACCGATACACCGGGGAGCTGTTTTTT
TRBJ1-2,NA,TRBD1,TRBV18,CASSPGTEYGYTF,TGTGCCAGCTCACCAGGGACAGAGTATGGCTACACCTTC
TRBJ2-7,NA,TRBD2,TRBV6-8,CASSGGSSYEQYF,TGTGCCAGCAGTGGCGGGAGCTCCTACGAGCAGTACTTC
TRBJ1-6,NA,NA,TRBV2,CASSGGGPNSPLHF,TGTGCCAGCAGTGGGGGGGGGCCCAATTCACCCCTCCACTTT
TRBJ2-2,medium-sized,NA,TRBV12-2,CANTGTGGFTGELFF,TGTGCCAACACGGGGACAGGGGGTTTTACCGGGGAGCTGTTTTTT
TRBJ2-1,few,NA,TRBV28,CASSRPGRYEQFF,TGTGCCAGCAGCAGACCAGGGAGGTATGAGCAGTTCTTC
TRBJ2-5,few,TRBD2,TRBV30,CAWSGGGKQETQYF,TGTGCCTGGAGCGGGGGGGGGAAGCAAGAGACCCAGTACTTC
TRBJ2-2,NA,NA,TRBV29-1,CSVDRGAPGELFF,TGCAGCGTTGACCGGGGGGCTCCCGGGGAGCTGTTTTTT
TRBJ2-1,medium-sized,TRBD1,TRBV11-3,CASSLGDSEYNEQFF,TGTGCCAGCAGCTTAGGGGACAGCGAGTACAATGAGCAGTTCTTC